One sample yielded the 14 T cell receptor beta chains listed below, sequenced in a study of cytomegalovirus exposure and HLA in healthy donors. Vbeta (60) and Jbeta (13) primers were used in the PCR. Clones were sequenced by immunoSEQ multiplex PCR, and TCRdb holds only the in-frame ones, with some missing. Of about 200,000 clones in the sample, 75% to 85% were seen once. The sample was PBMCs. The receptors originated from a woman aged 40 to 49 in good health and CMV-seronegative.

The V and J genes are TRBV27 and TRBJ2-5; perhaps TRBD2 as D (5 bases). The J call may be wrong; the DNA end is better matched by TRBJ2-7. The germline CDR1 and CDR2 sequences are MNHEY and SMNVEV (reference sequence). This CDR3 contains 14 residues. CDR3 in amino acids: CASSRRRSGSEQYF. The CDR3 bases are TGTGCCAGCAGTAGAAGACGGAGCGGTAGCGAGCAGTACTTC.

J is TRBJ2-7 and V is TRBV5-5, with D possibly TRBD1 on 6 matching bases. V was shortened by 9 bases and J by 0 bases, with 13 bases between the two germline ends. CDR3 length: 13 residues. CDR1 and CDR2 from the germline V gene are SGHKS and YYEKEE (reference sequence). The CDR3 DNA sequence: TGTGCCACGAGACGGGACAACTCCTACGAGCAGTACTTC. Translated, it gives CATRRDNSYEQYF.

On this clone itself: Distinct nucleotide sequences in the sample also encode this CDR3. The V and J genes are TRBV4-1 and TRBJ2-3, with 9 bases that match TRBD2. Per the germline V gene, CDR1 is MGHRA and CDR2 is YSYEKL. V shed 4 bases, J shed 7 bases, and the junction held 15 bases outside the gene matches. The CDR3 is 17 amino acids. CDR3 bases: TGCGCCAGCAGCCCGCAAGTTAGTAGCGGGAGTCTAAATACGCAGTATTTT. Its translation is CASSPQVSSGSLNTQYF.

J is TRBJ2-2 and V is TRBV5-1, with 7 bases aligning to TRBD2. The CDR3 consists of 16 residues. With V trimmed by 0 bases and J by 6 bases, 8 bases remained unmatched. Germline V gene sequence: CDR1 SGHRS, CDR2 YFSETQ. CDR3 protein: CASSLALSRGAGELFF. The CDR3 DNA sequence: TGCGCCAGCAGCTTGGCTCTATCTCGGGGGGCCGGGGAGCTGTTTTTT.

The chain recombines TRBV30 with TRBJ2-1, with 9 bases identical to TRBD1. Germline values: CDR1 GTSNPN, CDR2 SVGIG (reference sequence). V shed 5 bases and J 3 bases; nucleotides not matched to a gene: 2. This CDR3 has 13 residues. CDR3 nucleotide sequence: TGTGCCTGGGTGGGACAGGGCTACAATGAGCAGTTCTTC. Its translation: CAWVGQGYNEQFF.

This chain joins TRBV27 and TRBJ2-1; no firm D call. V dropped 5 bases and J dropped 5 bases, with 19 bases sitting between them. Germline CDR1 is MNHEY and CDR2 is SMNVEV (reference sequence). The CDR3 contains 16 residues. In nucleotides, the CDR3 is TGTGCCAGCAGTCCCCTTGCCTACCTTATCGACAATGAGCAGTTCTTC. Its protein is CASSPLAYLIDNEQFF.

The chain uses TRBV5-1 and TRBJ1-1, with TRBD1 matching 7 bases. There are 15 residues in the CDR3. V lost 4 bases to trimming and J lost 0 bases; unmatched junction nucleotides: 6. CDR1 is SGHRS, CDR2 YFSETQ, per germline. The CDR3 spells CASSPGDRVNTEAFF. The CDR3 DNA reads as TGCGCCAGCAGCCCGGGGGACAGAGTGAACACTGAAGCTTTCTTT.

The V gene is TRBV5-1, the J gene TRBJ2-7; a possible D gene is TRBD2 (6 bases). V lost 1 base and J lost 5, with 31 bases in between. Germline CDR1 is SGHRS and CDR2 is YFSETQ. The CDR3 is made up of 20 amino acids. CDR3: CASSLFVTSHQKVGGNEQYF. The CDR3 DNA reads TGCGCCAGCAGCTTGTTTGTCACCAGTCACCAGAAAGTTGGGGGGAACGAGCAGTACTTC.

V gene TRBV27 combines with J gene TRBJ2-3; tentatively, D is TRBD2 (6 bases). V lost 2 bases, J lost 4 bases, and 16 bases lay in between. Germline-derived CDR1 and CDR2 are MNHEY and SMNVEV (reference sequence). The CDR3 contains 16 residues. This CDR3 reads CASSLMGGRAADTQYF. The DNA of the CDR3 is TGTGCCAGCAGTTTAATGGGAGGCAGAGCGGCAGATACGCAGTATTTT.

The chain links TRBV2 to TRBJ2-7; D is ambiguous. There are 14 residues in the CDR3. V was pared by 7 bases and J by 2 bases, with 15 bases between. The germline gives CDR1 SNHLY, CDR2 FYNNEI. The DNA of the CDR3 is TGTGCCAGCAACCGCCGGTCCCCCACCTACGAGCAGTACTTC. Encoded protein: CASNRRSPTYEQYF.

This clone has just one count. The rearrangement links TRBV27 to TRBJ1-1, with unresolved D. V gave up 3 bases and J gave up 0 bases, with 5 bases separating them. Germline V CDR1 and CDR2: MNHEY, SMNVEV (reference sequence). The CDR3 loop spans 13 amino acids. CDR3 residues: CASSFDMNTEAFF. The CDR3 region has the DNA TGTGCCAGCAGTTTCGACATGAACACTGAAGCTTTCTTT.

In nucleotides, the CDR3 is TGCGCCAGCAGCTTGGGGGGGACAGGAACTAATGAAAAACTGTTTTTT. Encoded protein: CASSLGGTGTNEKLFF. The chain links TRBV5-1 to TRBJ1-4, with 8 bases lining up with TRBD1. Germline CDR1 reads SGHRS; CDR2 reads YFSETQ. The J segment lost 1 base and the V segment lost 0 bases, leaving 2 bases of the junction unmatched. There are 16 residues in the CDR3. The variable domain in full, completed from reference TRBV5-1 and TRBJ1-4, reads KAGVTQTPRYLIKTRGQQVTLSCSPISGHRSVSWYQQTPGQGLQFLFEYFSETQRNKGNFPGRFSGRQFSNSRSEMNVSTLELGDSALYLCASSLGGTGTNEKLFFGSGTQLSVL.

The chain has TRBV7-9 and TRBJ2-6; 7 bases are a match to TRBD1. Germline lookup yields CDR1 SEHNR and CDR2 FQNEAQ (reference sequence). CDR3 length equals 17 residues. V gave up 5 bases and J gave up 4 bases; unmatched junction bases: 11. CDR3 sequence (DNA): TGTGCCAGCAGCCTGAGGACAGGCAACCAGGGGGCCAACGTCCTGACTTTC. Amino acids: CASSLRTGNQGANVLTF.

This clone was seen only a few times. The DNA of the CDR3 is TGTGCCAGCAGCCGGGACAGGCACACTGAAGCTTTCTTT. The encoded protein is CASSRDRHTEAFF. The chain joins TRBV7-9 to TRBJ1-1; 8 nucleotides line up with TRBD1. V gave up 5 bases and J gave up 3 bases; unmatched junction bases: 2. This CDR3 has 13 residues. Germline lookup yields CDR1 SEHNR and CDR2 FQNEAQ (reference sequence).